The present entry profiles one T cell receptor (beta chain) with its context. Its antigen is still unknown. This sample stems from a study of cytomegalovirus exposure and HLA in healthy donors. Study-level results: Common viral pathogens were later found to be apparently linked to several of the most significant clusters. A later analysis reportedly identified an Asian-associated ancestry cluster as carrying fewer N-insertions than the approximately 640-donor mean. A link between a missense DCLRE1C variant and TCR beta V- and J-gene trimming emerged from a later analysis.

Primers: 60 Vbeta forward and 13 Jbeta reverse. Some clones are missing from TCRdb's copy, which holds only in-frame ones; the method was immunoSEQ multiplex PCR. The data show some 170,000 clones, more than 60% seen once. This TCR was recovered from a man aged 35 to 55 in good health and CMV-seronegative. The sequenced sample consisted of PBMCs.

The CDR3 DNA sequence: TGTGCCAGCGCACCCGGAGCTTGGGATTCACCCCTCCACTTT. Protein sequence: CASAPGAWDSPLHF. V usage is TRBV25-1 and J usage is TRBJ1-6; D not certain. This CDR3 region has 14 residues. Germline-derived CDR1 and CDR2 are MGHDK and SYGVNS. Trimming took 8 bases from V and 8 from J, leaving 16 bases between them.